The rows below give T cell receptor beta chains drawn from one sample of a study of PD-1 blockade in classical Hodgkin lymphoma. Libraries were prepared by immunoSEQ multiplex PCR; TCRdb keeps only in-frame clonotypes and omits some of them. This sample yields just under 20,000 clones, of which about 77% are seen a single time; more than 20% belongs to the top ten. The sample was peripheral blood mononuclear cells (PBMCs), taken before the fourth cycle of nivolumab. These receptors came from a human donor with classical Hodgkin lymphoma. The CDR3 runs from the conserved cysteine through the conserved F or W. D genes are given only for firm matches. Rows may omit the clone size; those that give it use once, few, many or a size class.

>TRBJ1-2|NA|NA|TRBV7-2
TGTGCCAGCAGCTTAGCGGGGGGACAATATGGCTACACCTTC
CASSLAGGQYGYTF
>TRBJ2-7|TRBD1|NA|TRBV11-2
TGTGCCAGCAGCTTAGTAACGATGTCGATGGGACAGCCCTACGAGCAGTACTTC
CASSLVTMSMGQPYEQYF
>TRBJ2-2|TRBD1|NA|TRBV7-2
TGTGCCAGCAGCTCGGGACAGGGGATTCACGGGGAGCTGTTTTTT
CASSSGQGIHGELFF
>TRBJ1-5|NA|NA|TRBV19
TGTGCCAGTAGTACTACAGGTAATCCAACGACCGCTAGCAATCAGCCCCAGCATTTT
CASSTTGNPTTASNQPQHF
>TRBJ2-5|NA|NA|TRBV7-9
TGTGCCAGCAGCTTATATGAGACCCAGTACTTC
CASSLYETQYF
>TRBJ2-1|TRBD2|NA|TRBV27
TGTGCCAGCAGTGCTACTAGCGGGACGTACAATGAGCAGTTCTTC
CASSATSGTYNEQFF
>TRBJ1-4|NA|NA|TRBV4-1
TGCGCCAGCAGCCGACAGGCCGCAACTAATGAAAAACTGTTTTTT
CASSRQAATNEKLFF
>TRBJ2-1|TRBD1|NA|TRBV2
TGTGCCAGCAGCGCCGGGACAGGGGAAGCGGGAGCGTGGAGTGAGCAGTTCTTC
CASSAGTGEAGAWSEQFF
>TRBJ2-7|NA|few|TRBV27
TGTGCCAGCAGTTTATCACGCGGGGCGGGGTACGAGCAGTACTTC
CASSLSRGAGYEQYF
>TRBJ1-3|NA|NA|TRBV4-3
TGCGCCAGCAGCCAAGACTGGTCTGGAAACACCATATATTTT
CASSQDWSGNTIYF
>TRBJ2-1|NA|NA|TRBV5-4
TGTGCCAGCAGCTTGAGCTCTAGGGGGGCGATTGAGCAGTTCTTC
CASSLSSRGAIEQFF
>TRBJ1-4|NA|NA|TRBV7-2
TGTGCCAGCAGCTCCCATTCTGGGGGGCCCGTTAATGAAAAACTGTTTTTT
CASSSHSGGPVNEKLFF
>TRBJ1-5|NA|NA|TRBV7-2
TGTGCCAGCAGCTTAACCAGCTATAGCAATCAGCCCCAGCATTTT
CASSLTSYSNQPQHF
>TRBJ2-2|NA|NA|TRBV7-2
TGTGCCAGCAGCCCAGCCACCACCGGGGAGCTGTTTTTT
CASSPATTGELFF
>TRBJ2-5|NA|once|TRBV5-4
TGTGCCAGCAGCTTTTGGGGGGTCAGCCAAGAGACCCAGTACTTC
CASSFWGVSQETQYF
>TRBJ1-3|NA|NA|TRBV5-4
TGTGCCAGCAGCCCTGAACAGGGTCGGCCTGGAAACACCATATATTTT
CASSPEQGRPGNTIYF
>TRBJ1-2|NA|NA|TRBV5-1
TGCGCCAGCAGCGGTGGGGGGTCACCTACGAGAGGCTACACCTTC
CASSGGGSPTRGYTF
>TRBJ1-4|NA|NA|TRBV25-1
TGTGCCAGCAGTGTCACGGGGGCTAATGAAAAACTGTTTTTT
CASSVTGANEKLFF
>TRBJ1-1|TRBD1|few|TRBV7-6
TGTGCCAGCAGCTCGCGTCCGGACAGGGCGAACACTGAAGCTTTCTTT
CASSSRPDRANTEAFF
>TRBJ2-6|TRBD1|NA|TRBV30
TGTGCCGGACAGGTGTCTGGGGCCAACGTCCTGACTTTC
CAGQVSGANVLTF
>TRBJ1-1|NA|NA|TRBV27
TGTGCCAGCAGTTACCAGGGTTCCACTGAAGCTTTCTTT
CASSYQGSTEAFF
>TRBJ2-7|TRBD2|once|TRBV18
TGTGCCAGCTCACCCACTAGCGGGGACCTTCTCTACGAGCAGTACTTC
CASSPTSGDLLYEQYF
>TRBJ2-4|NA|NA|TRBV5-4
TGTGCCAGCAGCTTGCAGTCAGGGTTAGCCAAAAACATTCAGTACTTC
CASSLQSGLAKNIQYF
>TRBJ2-1|TRBD2|NA|TRBV5-5
TGTGCCAGCAGCTACGTAGCGGGAGAAAACAATGAGCAGTTCTTC
CASSYVAGENNEQFF
>TRBJ2-1|TRBD2|NA|TRBV30
TGTGCCTGGAGTGTATTCTTCGTTCCAGCGGGGGGGCTGGACAATGAGCAGTTCTTC
CAWSVFFVPAGGLDNEQFF
>TRBJ2-5|TRBD2|NA|TRBV7-2
TGTGCCAGCAGCTTAAGGTTTGGACTAGAAATCCAGTACTTC
CASSLRFGLEIQYF
>TRBJ1-2|NA|NA|TRBV29-1
TGCAGCGTTGGTAACGCCATCTTC
CSVGNAIF
>TRBJ1-2|NA|NA|TRBV6-5
TGTGCCAGCAGTTACTCGTCCGGGTACTATGGCTACACCTTC
CASSYSSGYYGYTF
>TRBJ2-6|TRBD1|NA|TRBV4-3
TGCGCCAGCAGCCAAGTTACTGCGGGACAGGGATTCTCTGGGGCCAACGTCCTGACTTTC
CASSQVTAGQGFSGANVLTF
>TRBJ2-6|NA|NA|TRBV4-3
TGCGCCAGCAGCCAAGACAGGGTCCCTGGGGCCAACGTCCTGACTTTC
CASSQDRVPGANVLTF
>TRBJ1-1|NA|NA|TRBV11-1
TGTGCCAGCAGCTTACAGAGTTACACTGAAGCTTTCTTT
CASSLQSYTEAFF
>TRBJ2-2|TRBD1|NA|TRBV28
TGTGCCAGCAACTCGATGGAACAGGGGGGGCTGTTTTTT
CASNSMEQGGLFF
>TRBJ1-4|TRBD1|few|TRBV7-2
TGTGCCAGCAGCTTCGGACAGGGTGGGAGGTGGGGGGAACTGTTTTTT
CASSFGQGGRWGELFF
>TRBJ2-1|TRBD2|NA|TRBV18
TGTGCCAGCTCAGAGAGCAGCGGGGTAATCTACAATGAGCAGTTCTTC
CASSESSGVIYNEQFF
>TRBJ1-1|NA|NA|TRBV19
TGTGCCACACAGGGTAGGGGGACTGAAGCTTTCTTT
CATQGRGTEAFF
>TRBJ2-1|NA|few|TRBV6-6
TGTGCCAGCAGTTATGGGGGTGAGCAGTTCTTC
CASSYGGEQFF
>TRBJ1-2|NA|few|TRBV18
TGTGCCAGCTCATCGGACAGTAACTATGGCTACACCTTC
CASSSDSNYGYTF
>TRBJ1-3|NA|NA|TRBV27
TGTGCCAGCAGTCTCCACCAACCAGTCAATGGAAACACCATATATTTT
CASSLHQPVNGNTIYF
>TRBJ1-4|TRBD1|NA|TRBV5-1
TGCGCCAGCACCCCCGGGACAGGGGTTGAAAAACTGTTTTTT
CASTPGTGVEKLFF
>TRBJ1-2|NA|NA|TRBV28
TGTGCCAGCAGTTTTCCCCACGGAGATGGCTACACCTTC
CASSFPHGDGYTF
>TRBJ2-1|NA|NA|TRBV7-2
TGTGCCAGCAGCTTATCTTGGGGAAATGAGCAGTTCTTC
CASSLSWGNEQFF
>TRBJ1-1|NA|few|TRBV11-2
TGTGCCAGCAGCTTAGTTAACATCCAGACTGAAGCTTTCTTT
CASSLVNIQTEAFF
>TRBJ2-1|NA|NA|TRBV9
TGTGCCAGCAGCTTTACGGGGGGCGATTTCAATGAGCAGTTCTTC
CASSFTGGDFNEQFF
>TRBJ1-1|TRBD1|NA|TRBV29-1
TGCAGCGTTGGGGACAGGGAAGCTTTCTTT
CSVGDREAFF
>TRBJ1-1|NA|NA|TRBV6-6
TGTGCCACCACAGGGTTGAACACTGAAGCTTTCTTT
CATTGLNTEAFF